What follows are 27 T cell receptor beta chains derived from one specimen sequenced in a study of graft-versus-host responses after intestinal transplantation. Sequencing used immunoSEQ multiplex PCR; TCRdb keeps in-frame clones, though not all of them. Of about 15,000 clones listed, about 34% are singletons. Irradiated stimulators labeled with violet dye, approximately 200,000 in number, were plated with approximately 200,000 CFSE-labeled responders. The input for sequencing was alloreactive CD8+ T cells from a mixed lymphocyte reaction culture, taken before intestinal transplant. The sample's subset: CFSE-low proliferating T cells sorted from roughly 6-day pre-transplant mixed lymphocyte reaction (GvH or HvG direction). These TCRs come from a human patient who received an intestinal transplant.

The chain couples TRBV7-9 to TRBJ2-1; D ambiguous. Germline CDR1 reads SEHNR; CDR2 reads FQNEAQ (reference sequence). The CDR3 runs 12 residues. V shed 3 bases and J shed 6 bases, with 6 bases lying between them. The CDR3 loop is CASSFESNEQFF. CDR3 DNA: TGTGCCAGCAGCTTTGAGTCCAATGAGCAGTTCTTC. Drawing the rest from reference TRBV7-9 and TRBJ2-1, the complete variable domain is DTGVSQNPRHKITKRGQNVTFRCDPISEHNRLYWYRQTLGQGPEFLTYFQNEAQLEKSRLLSDRFSAERPKGSFSTLEIQRTEQGDSAMYLCASSFESNEQFFGPGTRLTVL.

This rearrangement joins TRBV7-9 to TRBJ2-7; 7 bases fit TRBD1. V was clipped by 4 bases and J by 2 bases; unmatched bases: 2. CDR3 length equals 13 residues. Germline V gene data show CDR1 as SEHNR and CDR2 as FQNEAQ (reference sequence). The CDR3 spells CASSSGQPYEQYF. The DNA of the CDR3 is TGTGCCAGCAGCTCGGGACAGCCCTACGAGCAGTACTTC.

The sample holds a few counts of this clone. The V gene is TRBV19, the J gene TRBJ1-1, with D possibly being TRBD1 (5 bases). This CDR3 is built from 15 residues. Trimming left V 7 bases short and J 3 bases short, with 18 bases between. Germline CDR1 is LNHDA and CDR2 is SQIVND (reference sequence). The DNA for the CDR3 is TGTGCCAGTACCCAGGAGGGACCGCAACACACTGAAGCTTTCTTT. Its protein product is CASTQEGPQHTEAFF.

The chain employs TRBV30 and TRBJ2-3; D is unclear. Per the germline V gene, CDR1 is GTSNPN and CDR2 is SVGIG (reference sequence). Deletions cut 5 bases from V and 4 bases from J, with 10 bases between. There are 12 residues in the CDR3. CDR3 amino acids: CAWGHTADTQYF. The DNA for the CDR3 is TGTGCCTGGGGCCACACCGCAGATACGCAGTATTTT.

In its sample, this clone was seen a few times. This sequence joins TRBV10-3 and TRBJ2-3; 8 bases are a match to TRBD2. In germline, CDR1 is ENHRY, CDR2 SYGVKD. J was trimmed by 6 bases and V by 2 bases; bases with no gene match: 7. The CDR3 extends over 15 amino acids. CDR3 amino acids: CAISEGTRTTDTQYF. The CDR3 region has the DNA TGTGCCATCAGTGAGGGGACTAGAACTACGGATACGCAGTATTTT.

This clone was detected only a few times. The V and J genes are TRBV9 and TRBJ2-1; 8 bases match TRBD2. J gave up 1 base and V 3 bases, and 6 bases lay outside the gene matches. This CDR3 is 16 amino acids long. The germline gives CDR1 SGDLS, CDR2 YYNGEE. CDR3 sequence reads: CASSADSGVSYNEQFF. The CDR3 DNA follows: TGTGCCAGCAGCGCAGATAGCGGGGTGTCCTACAATGAGCAGTTCTTC.

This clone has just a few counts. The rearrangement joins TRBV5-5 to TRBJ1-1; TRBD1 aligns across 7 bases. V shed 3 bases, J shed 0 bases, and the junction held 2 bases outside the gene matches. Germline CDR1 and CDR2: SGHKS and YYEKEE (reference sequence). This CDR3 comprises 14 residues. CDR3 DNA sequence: TGTGCCAGCAGCTGGACAGGATTGAACACTGAAGCTTTCTTT. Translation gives CASSWTGLNTEAFF.

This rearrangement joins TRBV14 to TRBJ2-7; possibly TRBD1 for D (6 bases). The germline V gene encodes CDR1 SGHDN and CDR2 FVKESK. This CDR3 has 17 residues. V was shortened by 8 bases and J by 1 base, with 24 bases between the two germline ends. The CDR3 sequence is CASSTGVARKISYEQYF. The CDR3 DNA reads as TGTGCCAGCTCGACAGGAGTTGCCCGAAAAATATCCTACGAGCAGTACTTC.

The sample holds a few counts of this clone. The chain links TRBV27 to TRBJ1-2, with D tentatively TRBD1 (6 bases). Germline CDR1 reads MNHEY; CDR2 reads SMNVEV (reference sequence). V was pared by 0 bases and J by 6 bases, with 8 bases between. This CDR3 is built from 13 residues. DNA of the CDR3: TGTGCCAGCAGTTTATCGGGGGCCCATGGCTACACCTTC. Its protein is CASSLSGAHGYTF.

For the CDR3, the DNA is TGTGCCAGCAGTTACAGGGACAGGGGAACGGATGGCTACACCTTC. It translates to CASSYRDRGTDGYTF. The chain has TRBV6-5 and TRBJ1-2; 10 nucleotides match TRBD1. V lost 2 bases, J lost 6 bases, and 6 bases stayed unmatched. The CDR3 is 15 residues long. The germline V gene encodes CDR1 MNHEY and CDR2 SVGAGI.

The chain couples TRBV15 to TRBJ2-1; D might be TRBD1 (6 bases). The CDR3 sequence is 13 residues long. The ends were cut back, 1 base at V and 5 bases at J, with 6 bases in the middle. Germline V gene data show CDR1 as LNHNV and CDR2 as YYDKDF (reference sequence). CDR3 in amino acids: CATSRAGDNEQFF. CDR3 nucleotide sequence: TGTGCCACCAGCAGAGCAGGGGACAATGAGCAGTTCTTC.

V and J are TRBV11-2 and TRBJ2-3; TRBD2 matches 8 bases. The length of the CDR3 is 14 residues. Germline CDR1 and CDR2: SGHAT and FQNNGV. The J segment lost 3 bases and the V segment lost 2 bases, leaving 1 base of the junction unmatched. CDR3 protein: CASSLRGGTDTQYF. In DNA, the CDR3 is TGTGCCAGCAGCTTACGGGGGGGAACAGATACGCAGTATTTT.

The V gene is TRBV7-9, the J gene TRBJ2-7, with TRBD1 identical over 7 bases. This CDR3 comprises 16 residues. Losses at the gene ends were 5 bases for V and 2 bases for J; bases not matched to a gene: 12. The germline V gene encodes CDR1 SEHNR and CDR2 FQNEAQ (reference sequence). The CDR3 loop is CASSPGAGTAPYEQYF. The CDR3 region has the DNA TGTGCCAGCAGCCCCGGAGCCGGGACAGCGCCCTACGAGCAGTACTTC.

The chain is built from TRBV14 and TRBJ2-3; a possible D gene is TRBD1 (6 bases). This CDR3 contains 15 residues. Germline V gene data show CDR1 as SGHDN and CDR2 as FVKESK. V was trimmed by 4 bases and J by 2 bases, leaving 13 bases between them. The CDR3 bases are TGTGCCAGCAGCCCCTATGGACAGAACACAGATACGCAGTATTTT. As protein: CASSPYGQNTDTQYF.

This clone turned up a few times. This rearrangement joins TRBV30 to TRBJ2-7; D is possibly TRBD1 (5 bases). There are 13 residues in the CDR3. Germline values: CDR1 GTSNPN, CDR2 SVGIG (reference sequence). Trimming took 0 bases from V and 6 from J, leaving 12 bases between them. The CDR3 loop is CAWSVGAATEQYF. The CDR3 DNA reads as TGTGCCTGGAGTGTAGGGGCCGCGACCGAGCAGTACTTC.

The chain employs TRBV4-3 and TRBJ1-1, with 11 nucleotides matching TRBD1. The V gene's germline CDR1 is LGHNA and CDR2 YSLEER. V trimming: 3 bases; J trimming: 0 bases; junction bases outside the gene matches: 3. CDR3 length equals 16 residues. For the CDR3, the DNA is TGCGCCAGCAGCCAGGGACAGGGGGGGATGAACACTGAAGCTTTCTTT. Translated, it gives CASSQGQGGMNTEAFF.

This CDR3 reads CASSPLQGANSPLHF. The DNA for the CDR3 is TGTGCCAGCAGTCCTCTACAGGGAGCGAATTCACCCCTCCACTTT. The J gene is TRBJ1-6, the V gene TRBV6-5; perhaps TRBD1 as D (6 bases). V dropped 5 bases and J dropped 7 bases, with 15 bases sitting between them. Germline CDR1 MNHEY, CDR2 SVGAGI. The CDR3 consists of 15 residues.

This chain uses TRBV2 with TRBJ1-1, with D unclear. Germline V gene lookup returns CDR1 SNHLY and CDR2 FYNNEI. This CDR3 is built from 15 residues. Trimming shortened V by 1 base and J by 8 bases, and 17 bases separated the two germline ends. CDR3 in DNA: TGTGCCAGCAGTGAAGAGAGCGGGAGGGAAGTAGAAGCTTTCTTT. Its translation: CASSEESGREVEAFF.

The CDR3 spells CASRFRLTGGSGANVLTF. Written as DNA, the CDR3 is TGTGCCAGTAGATTTCGTTTAACAGGCGGCTCTGGGGCCAACGTCCTGACTTTC. The chain links TRBV19 to TRBJ2-6; weak D call: TRBD1 (5 bases). The CDR3 sequence is 18 residues long. The V gene lost 6 bases and the J gene lost 0 bases, with 18 bases spanning the gap. Germline V gene data show CDR1 as LNHDA and CDR2 as SQIVND (reference sequence).

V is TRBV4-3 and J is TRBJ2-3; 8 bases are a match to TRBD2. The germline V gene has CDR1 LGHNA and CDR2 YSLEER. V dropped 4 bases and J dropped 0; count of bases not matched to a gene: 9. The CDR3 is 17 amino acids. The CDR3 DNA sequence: TGCGCCAGCAGCCCGTACACCGGACTAGCTAGCACAGATACGCAGTATTTT. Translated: CASSPYTGLASTDTQYF.

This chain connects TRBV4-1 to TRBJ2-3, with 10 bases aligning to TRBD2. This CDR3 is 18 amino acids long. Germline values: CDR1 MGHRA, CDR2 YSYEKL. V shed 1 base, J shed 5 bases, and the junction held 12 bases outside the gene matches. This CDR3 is CASSQVGPLAGAGDTQYF. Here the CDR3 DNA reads TGCGCCAGCAGCCAAGTGGGTCCCCTAGCGGGGGCGGGAGATACGCAGTATTTT.

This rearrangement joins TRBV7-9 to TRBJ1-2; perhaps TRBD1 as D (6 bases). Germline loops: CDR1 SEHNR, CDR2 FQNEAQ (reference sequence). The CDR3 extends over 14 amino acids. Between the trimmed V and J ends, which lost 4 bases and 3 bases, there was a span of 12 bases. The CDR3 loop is CASSSTQGYYGYTF. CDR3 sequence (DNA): TGTGCCAGCAGCTCGACACAGGGTTACTATGGCTACACCTTC.

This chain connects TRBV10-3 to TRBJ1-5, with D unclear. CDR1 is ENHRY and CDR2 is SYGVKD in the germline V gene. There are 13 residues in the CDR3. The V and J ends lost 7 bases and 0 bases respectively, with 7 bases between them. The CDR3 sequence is CAINSYSNQPQHF. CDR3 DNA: TGTGCCATCAATAGTTATAGCAATCAGCCCCAGCATTTT.

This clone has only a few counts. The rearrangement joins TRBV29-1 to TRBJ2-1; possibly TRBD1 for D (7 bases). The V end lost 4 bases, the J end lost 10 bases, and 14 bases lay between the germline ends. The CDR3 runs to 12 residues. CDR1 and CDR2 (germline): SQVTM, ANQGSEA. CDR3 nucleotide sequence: TGCAGCGTTGTCCCAGGGGGGCACGAGCAGTTCTTC. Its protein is CSVVPGGHEQFF.

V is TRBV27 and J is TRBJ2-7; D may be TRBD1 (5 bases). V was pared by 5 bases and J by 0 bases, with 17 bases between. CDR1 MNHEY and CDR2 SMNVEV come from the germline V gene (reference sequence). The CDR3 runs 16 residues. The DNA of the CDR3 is TGTGCCAGCAGTATTTCTACAGGAGACCTCTCCTACGAGCAGTACTTC. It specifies CASSISTGDLSYEQYF.

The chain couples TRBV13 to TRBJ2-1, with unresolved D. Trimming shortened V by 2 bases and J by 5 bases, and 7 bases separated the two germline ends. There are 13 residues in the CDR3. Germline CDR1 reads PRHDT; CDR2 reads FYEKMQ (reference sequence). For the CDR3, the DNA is TGTGCCAGCAGCTTAATCGGAGACAATGAGCAGTTCTTC. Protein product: CASSLIGDNEQFF.

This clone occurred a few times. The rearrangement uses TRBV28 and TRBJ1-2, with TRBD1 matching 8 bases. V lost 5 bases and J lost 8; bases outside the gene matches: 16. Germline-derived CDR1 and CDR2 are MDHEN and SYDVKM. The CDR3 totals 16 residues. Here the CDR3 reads CASSPTGTGTLGGYTF. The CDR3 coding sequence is TGTGCCAGCAGTCCAACCGGGACAGGAACTTTGGGAGGCTACACCTTC.